The clone carrying this T cell receptor beta chain came up many times. Antigen specificity is unknown. RNA transcripts served as the template for amplifying TCR beta CDR3 regions. When the TCR CDR3 underwent first-round RT-PCR, the HTBI primer set was used. MiXCR was run by TCRdb on the multiplex PCR reads, yielding one entry per CDR3 protein. The table has approximately 510,000 distinct CDR3 sequences, around 20% seen once; the top ten hold more than 20%. Germline V gene sequence: CDR1 SQVTM, CDR2 ANQGSEA. There are 12 residues in the CDR3. With 7 bases removed from V and 0 bases from J, the gap between germline ends came to 9 bases. This sample stems from a study of T cells in Graves' hyperthyroidism and ophthalmopathy. Broader study findings: Most thyroid clonotypes expanded above 0.001 were also detected in blood. Through a model of 13 V-J features, ophthalmopathy was separated from stable hyperthyroidism. Before onset, by a median of approximately 6.8 months, the model predicted ophthalmopathy.

The study enrolled patients aged 18 to 65 with newly diagnosed hyperthyroidism of under 2 months' duration. The chain has TRBV29-1 and TRBJ1-1; D unclear. This clonotype was sampled from a man aged 18 to 29 with Graves' hyperthyroidism. Sequenced: blood. CDR3 amino acids: CSGRLLNTEAFF. In DNA, the CDR3 is TGCAGCGGTCGACTCCTGAACACTGAAGCTTTCTTT.